The 14 T cell receptor beta chains below were found in one sample sequenced in a study of cytomegalovirus exposure and HLA in healthy donors. PCR involved 60 Vbeta and 13 Jbeta primers. Measured with immunoSEQ multiplex PCR; TCRdb has only the in-frame clones, and not every one. The sample lists 200,000 to 250,000 clones, approximately 90% occurring once. The source material was PBMCs. The receptor set was obtained from a woman in her late teens or twenties in good health and CMV-seronegative.

The chain has TRBV11-1 and TRBJ2-3; D is perhaps TRBD2 (6 bases). CDR1 is SGHAT and CDR2 is FQDESV in the germline V gene (reference sequence). CDR3 length: 15 residues. With 3 bases removed from V and 1 base from J, the gap between germline ends came to 11 bases. For the CDR3, the DNA is TGTGCCAGCAGCTTGGGCACTAGCCGCACAGATACGCAGTATTTT. Translating it yields CASSLGTSRTDTQYF.

The chain recombines TRBV4-1 with TRBJ2-5, with 10 bases fitting TRBD1. The J call may not be correct, given that the DNA end is closer to TRBJ2-7. In germline, CDR1 is MGHRA, CDR2 YSYEKL. CDR3 length: 14 residues. The CDR3 loop is CASSPRTGGNEQYF. The CDR3 coding sequence is TGCGCCAGCAGCCCACGGACAGGGGGAAACGAGCAGTACTTC.

The V call is TRBV10-3, the J call TRBJ2-3; a possible D gene is TRBD2 (7 bases). Per the germline V gene, CDR1 is ENHRY and CDR2 is SYGVKD. V was cut by 4 bases and J by 2 bases, with 19 bases left in between. There are 17 residues in the CDR3. CDR3 in amino acids: CAISAQRRGGPTDTQYF. The CDR3 DNA sequence: TGTGCCATCAGTGCGCAAAGGAGGGGGGGCCCCACAGATACGCAGTATTTT.

The chain couples TRBV7-9 to TRBJ1-2, with TRBD1 identical over 8 bases. This CDR3 has 13 residues. Germline trimming cut 5 bases from V and 8 bases from J; bases unmatched to any gene: 7. Germline lookup yields CDR1 SEHNR and CDR2 FQNEAQ (reference sequence). CDR3 DNA sequence: TGTGCCAGCAGCAAAGGACAGGGTCACGGCTACACCTTC. Its translation is CASSKGQGHGYTF.

For this clone: The same CDR3 also results from other DNA sequences found in this sample. The rearrangement links TRBV2 to TRBJ2-7; D may be TRBD1 (6 bases). Germline V gives CDR1 SNHLY, CDR2 FYNNEI. V gave up 5 bases and J gave up 3 bases, with 8 bases separating them. This CDR3 has 12 amino acids. The CDR3 loop reads CASSTQGYEQYF. CDR3 in DNA: TGTGCCAGCAGTACACAGGGCTACGAGCAGTACTTC.

The chain links TRBV30 to TRBJ2-3, with 8 nucleotides matching TRBD2. The CDR3 length is 13 residues. Germline CDR1 is GTSNPN and CDR2 is SVGIG (reference sequence). The V gene end was trimmed by 7 bases and the J gene end by 4 bases; junction bases not matched to a gene: 7. In nucleotides, the CDR3 is TGTGCCTTAAAAGCGGGAGAGGCAGATACGCAGTATTTT. It encodes CALKAGEADTQYF.

The V gene is TRBV30, the J gene TRBJ1-3; TRBD1 might be the D (5 bases). Trimming stripped 5 bases from V and 3 bases from J, with 11 bases between. CDR1 and CDR2 (germline): GTSNPN, SVGIG (reference sequence). The length of the CDR3 is 13 residues. The CDR3, as DNA: TGTGCCTGGGGTAGGGGCATTGGAAACACCATATATTTT. Translation: CAWGRGIGNTIYF.

This chain joins TRBV6-4 and TRBJ2-6, with no clear D. From germline, CDR1 is MRHNA and CDR2 SNTAGT. The CDR3 is made up of 15 amino acids. V gave up 2 bases and J gave up 2 bases, with 7 bases separating them. The CDR3 bases are TGTGCCAGCAGTGACACTCTAACTGGGGCCAACGTCCTGACTTTC. This sequence encodes CASSDTLTGANVLTF.

V gene TRBV7-2 combines with J gene TRBJ1-2; D unresolved. V lost 0 bases and J 5 bases, leaving 7 bases between the germline ends. The CDR3 has 13 residues. CDR1 is SGHTA, CDR2 FQGNSA, per germline. The CDR3 sequence is CASSLASRYGYTF. The DNA of the CDR3 is TGTGCCAGCAGCTTAGCGAGTCGGTATGGCTACACCTTC.

V gene TRBV6-5 combines with J gene TRBJ2-1; the D gene is possibly TRBD1 (5 bases). The V end was cut by 8 bases, the J end by 0 bases, with 14 bases between. The CDR3 totals 15 residues. In germline, CDR1 is MNHEY, CDR2 SVGAGI. CDR3 sequence reads: CASCLTVSSYNEQFF. The CDR3 DNA is TGTGCCAGCTGTTTGACAGTCAGCTCCTACAATGAGCAGTTCTTC.

The chain couples TRBV9 to TRBJ2-3, with D possibly being TRBD2 (6 bases). Per germline, CDR1 SGDLS and CDR2 YYNGEE. This CDR3 contains 14 residues. V lost 0 bases, J lost 2 bases, and 7 bases lay in between. CDR3 nucleotides: TGTGCCAGCAGCGTAGGGGGGGTCACAGATACGCAGTATTTT. Encoded protein: CASSVGGVTDTQYF.

The rearrangement links TRBV11-2 to TRBJ2-2; D perhaps matches TRBD1 (6 bases). Trimming removed 5 bases from V and 5 bases from J, with 18 bases in between. The germline V gene encodes CDR1 SGHAT and CDR2 FQNNGV. This CDR3 has 16 residues. CDR3 region: CASSPIRQARTGELFF. In DNA form, the CDR3 reads TGTGCCAGCAGCCCGATAAGACAGGCTCGGACCGGGGAGCTGTTTTTT.

The chain couples TRBV5-4 to TRBJ1-1, with D possibly TRBD1 on 5 matching bases. Germline-derived CDR1 and CDR2 are SGHNT and YYREEE (reference sequence). The V gene lost 2 bases and the J gene lost 0 bases, with 23 bases spanning the gap. The CDR3 sequence is 19 residues long. CDR3 sequence (DNA): TGTGCCAGCAGCTTCCGTTGGGGCCAGGCAGTGGAGATGAACACTGAAGCTTTCTTT. Translating it yields CASSFRWGQAVEMNTEAFF.

V is TRBV27 and J is TRBJ1-2; 8 positions match TRBD1. The CDR3 is 15 amino acids. Looked up from germline, CDR1 is MNHEY and CDR2 is SMNVEV (reference sequence). V shed 5 bases, J shed 3 bases, and the junction held 8 bases outside the gene matches. The CDR3 DNA follows: TGTGCCAGCAGTGCGAAGGACAGGGTCCACTATGGCTACACCTTC. It is translated as CASSAKDRVHYGYTF.